This T cell receptor (beta chain) was retrieved from a study of blood T cell repertoires in COVID-19. Measured with immunoSEQ multiplex PCR; TCRdb has only the in-frame clones, and not every one. The sample carries 40,000 to 65,000 clones, roughly four fifths recorded once. From germline, CDR1 is MNHNY and CDR2 SVGAGI (reference sequence). The CDR3 length is 15 residues. Trimming took 8 bases from V and 5 from J; bases not matched to a gene: 8. The receptor's source is a human donor in a cohort sampled during active COVID-19. The rearrangement links TRBV6-6 to TRBJ2-1, with TRBD2 identical over 11 bases. Source material: peripheral blood. CDR3 bases: TGTGCCAGCTGGGCTAGCGGGAGGCGCGACAATGAGCAGTTCTTC. Its protein product is CASWASGRRDNEQFF.